The T cell receptor (beta chain) under discussion was sequenced for a study of a mutant IDH1 vaccine in newly diagnosed glioma. Study details: Earlier treatment was radiotherapy, temozolomide, or both, with most getting both.

Time point of the sample: week 23, last vaccination. Vaccine doses each comprised 300 ug of mutant IDH1 20-mer peptide, with topical imiquimod. V lost 5 bases to trimming and J lost 7 bases, with 18 bases between them. The V gene's germline CDR1 is SGHDT and CDR2 YYEEEE. The CDR3 spans 14 residues. TCRdb keeps only in-frame clones here, not all; method: immunoSEQ multiplex PCR. This table holds tens of thousands of clones, approximately 72% found once. Of note for this clone: Its specificity is unknown.

This clonotype was sampled from a man aged 50 to 60 with glioma. The V gene is TRBV5-6, the J gene TRBJ1-2; D is possibly TRBD1 (5 bases). Sample: PBMCs, taken from a glioma patient whose treatment included an IDH1 peptide vaccine. The DNA of the CDR3 is TGTGCCAGCAGACCGCCGGGACCCTCGGGTGGCTACACCTTC. Its protein product is CASRPPGPSGGYTF.